The 29 T cell receptor beta chains given below trace back to one sample, sequenced in a study of chemoradiotherapy in HPV16-positive cancers. Sequenced by immunoSEQ multiplex PCR; TCRdb stores in-frame clones only, minus some. The sample has over 10,000 clones, around 87% seen once. The material was blood, obtained from a patient who underwent chemoradiotherapy. Every receptor here comes from a human donor with HPV-associated anogenital cancer.

The sample holds one count of this clone. The chain uses TRBV6-5 and TRBJ1-2; TRBD1 might be the D (5 bases). The V and J ends lost 2 bases and 8 bases respectively, with 9 bases between them. The germline gives CDR1 MNHEY, CDR2 SVGAGI. The CDR3 runs 12 residues. CDR3 in amino acids: CASSYNRNGYTF. The CDR3 DNA sequence: TGTGCCAGCAGTTACAACAGGAACGGCTACACCTTC.

V gene TRBV9 combines with J gene TRBJ2-2, with TRBD2 matching over 8 bases. CDR3 size: 16 residues. Germline CDR1 reads SGDLS; CDR2 reads YYNGEE. J was trimmed by 4 bases and V by 6 bases; bases with no gene match: 11. The CDR3 coding sequence is TGTGCCAGCACCCAGGGGCTAGCGGGCCGCACCGGGGAGCTGTTTTTT. Its translation: CASTQGLAGRTGELFF.

The chain recombines TRBV27 with TRBJ2-1; 13 nucleotides line up with TRBD2. CDR3 length: 17 amino acids. Losses at the gene ends were 2 bases for V and 4 bases for J; bases not matched to a gene: 5. Germline V gene data show CDR1 as MNHEY and CDR2 as SMNVEV (reference sequence). CDR3 DNA sequence: TGTGCCAGCAGTTTACGACTAGCGGGGGGACTTTACAATGAGCAGTTCTTC. As protein: CASSLRLAGGLYNEQFF.

This clone was recorded only once. The chain uses TRBV13 and TRBJ2-7; 9 positions match TRBD1. Per germline, CDR1 PRHDT and CDR2 FYEKMQ (reference sequence). The CDR3 is made up of 14 amino acids. J gave up 3 bases and V 5 bases, and 5 bases lay outside the gene matches. CDR3 region: CASSVRDRDYEQYF. The CDR3 bases are TGTGCCAGCAGCGTCCGGGACAGGGACTACGAGCAGTACTTC.

The count of this clone is one. This chain links TRBV5-1 with TRBJ1-3; weak D call: TRBD1 (5 bases). The CDR3 sequence is 15 residues long. V lost 2 bases, J lost 0 bases, and 9 bases lay in between. Per germline, CDR1 SGHRS and CDR2 YFSETQ. The CDR3 loop reads CASSFDSTSGNTIYF. For the CDR3, the DNA is TGCGCCAGCAGCTTCGACAGTACCTCTGGAAACACCATATATTTT.

This chain uses TRBV2 with TRBJ2-3; 8 bases line up with TRBD1. The trim removed 6 bases at V and 0 bases at J, leaving 5 bases unmatched. This CDR3 comprises 15 residues. The germline V gene has CDR1 SNHLY and CDR2 FYNNEI. The CDR3 region has the DNA TGTGCCAGCAGGACCGGGACAGGAAGCACAGATACGCAGTATTTT. The encoded protein is CASRTGTGSTDTQYF.

This rearrangement joins TRBV28 to TRBJ2-3; perhaps TRBD2 as D (6 bases). The CDR3 runs to 14 residues. V lost 4 bases to trimming and J lost 0 bases, with 8 bases between them. Germline V CDR1 and CDR2: MDHEN, SYDVKM. The CDR3 DNA follows: TGTGCCAGCAGTTCCGGGACTAGCACAGATACGCAGTATTTT. As protein: CASSSGTSTDTQYF.

CDR3 DNA sequence: TGTGCCACCGTTGGACAGGGGAATGGCTACACCTTC. Amino acid sequence: CATVGQGNGYTF. The V and J genes are TRBV6-5 and TRBJ1-2; TRBD1 agrees at 9 bases. The CDR3 is 12 amino acids. Germline lookup yields CDR1 MNHEY and CDR2 SVGAGI. J lost 6 bases, V lost 10 bases, and 6 bases had no gene match.

This clone was detected only a few times. The V and J genes are TRBV6-5 and TRBJ1-2; tentatively, D is TRBD1 (5 bases). The V and J ends lost 0 bases and 6 bases respectively, with 14 bases between them. Germline assignment: CDR1 MNHEY and CDR2 SVGAGI. This CDR3 comprises 15 residues. CDR3 region: CASSYSRQGRDGYTF. DNA for the CDR3: TGTGCCAGCAGTTACTCGAGGCAGGGTAGGGATGGCTACACCTTC.

The count of this clone is one. The chain joins TRBV27 to TRBJ1-6; TRBD1 agrees at 7 bases. CDR3 size: 14 residues. With V trimmed by 2 bases and J by 7 bases, 2 bases remained unmatched. The germline V gene has CDR1 MNHEY and CDR2 SMNVEV (reference sequence). The CDR3 nucleotides read TGTGCCAGCAGTTTAGGACAGGTGAATTCACCCCTCCACTTT. Its translation is CASSLGQVNSPLHF.

Only one count was recorded for this clone. The rearrangement joins TRBV6-1 to TRBJ1-4; D unresolved. V shed 6 bases and J shed 5 bases, with 16 bases lying between them. Germline V gene sequence: CDR1 MNHNS, CDR2 SASEGT. CDR3 length: 15 amino acids. The DNA of the CDR3 is TGTGCCAGCAGCCCCGACCACTACCGGAATGAAAAACTGTTTTTT. Translation: CASSPDHYRNEKLFF.

The rearrangement links TRBV2 to TRBJ2-3, with TRBD2 matching 7 bases. Germline V gene sequence: CDR1 SNHLY, CDR2 FYNNEI. V lost 5 bases, J lost 9 bases, and 17 bases stayed unmatched. The CDR3 loop spans 16 amino acids. The CDR3 loop is CASSLPSSGALVTQYF. CDR3 nucleotide sequence: TGTGCCAGCAGTCTCCCCTCTAGCGGTGCCCTGGTGACGCAGTATTTT. The entire variable domain, with the rest obtained from reference TRBV2 and TRBJ2-3, is as follows: EPEVTQTPSHQVTQMGQEVILRCVPISNHLYFYWYRQILGQKVEFLVSFYNNEISEKSEIFDDQFSVERPDGSNFTLKIRSTKLEDSAMYFCASSLPSSGALVTQYFGPGTRLTVL.

This rearrangement joins TRBV7-2 to TRBJ2-1, with 9 bases identical to TRBD2. The CDR3 has 15 residues. The germline V gene encodes CDR1 SGHTA and CDR2 FQGNSA. Trimming removed 5 bases from V and 7 bases from J; junction bases left unmatched: 9. The CDR3, as DNA: TGTGCCAGCAGCCTCGCGGGGGGGACATTTAATGAGCAGTTCTTC. Protein sequence: CASSLAGGTFNEQFF.

This clone appeared a few times. V is TRBV4-2 and J is TRBJ1-2, with a possible D match to TRBD1 (6 bases). The CDR3 is 18 residues long. V lost 0 bases, J lost 2 bases, and 19 bases lay in between. Germline assignment: CDR1 LGHNA and CDR2 YNFKEQ. Here the CDR3 DNA reads TGTGCCAGCAGCCAAGATCTGGTGGGGGCAACCCAAAACTATGGCTACACCTTC. It encodes CASSQDLVGATQNYGYTF.

This chain links TRBV28 with TRBJ1-1, with 9 bases lining up with TRBD1. With V trimmed by 7 bases and J by 1 base, 4 bases remained unmatched. CDR3 length: 14 residues. CDR1 MDHEN and CDR2 SYDVKM come from the germline V gene. The CDR3 loop is CASKRTGENTEAFF. CDR3 DNA sequence: TGTGCCAGCAAGAGGACAGGGGAGAACACTGAAGCTTTCTTT.

In this sample, this clone turned up a few times. This rearrangement joins TRBV5-1 to TRBJ2-7; weak D call: TRBD2 (6 bases). This CDR3 has 12 residues. The V end was cut by 5 bases, the J end by 4 bases, with 10 bases between. Germline CDR1 SGHRS, CDR2 YFSETQ. The CDR3 sequence is CASRSSEYEQYF. The CDR3 nucleotides read TGCGCCAGCAGGTCTAGCGAGTACGAGCAGTACTTC.

The genes are TRBV27 and TRBJ1-6; 7 bases are a match to TRBD1. V lost 5 bases and J lost 0; bases outside the gene matches: 7. Germline-derived CDR1 and CDR2 are MNHEY and SMNVEV (reference sequence). The CDR3 runs 17 residues. The CDR3 DNA sequence: TGTGCCAGCAGTCCACTGACAGGGCCCTCCTATAATTCACCCCTCCACTTT. This codes for CASSPLTGPSYNSPLHF.

This rearrangement joins TRBV7-2 to TRBJ1-1; the match to TRBD1 covers 7 bases. V lost 5 bases to trimming and J lost 4 bases; unmatched junction nucleotides: 10. Germline V CDR1 and CDR2: SGHTA, FQGNSA. The CDR3 loop spans 15 amino acids. Here the CDR3 reads CASSPEGARGTEAFF. In DNA form, the CDR3 reads TGTGCCAGCAGCCCAGAGGGGGCCAGGGGCACTGAAGCTTTCTTT.

This chain joins TRBV6-1 and TRBJ1-6, with D maybe TRBD1 (6 bases). Germline lookup yields CDR1 MNHNS and CDR2 SASEGT. This CDR3 region has 15 residues. With 0 bases removed from V and 6 bases from J, the gap between germline ends came to 9 bases. The CDR3 loop is CASSEAGRGNSPLHF. The CDR3 DNA reads as TGTGCCAGCAGTGAAGCGGGCAGGGGTAATTCACCCCTCCACTTT.

This sequence joins TRBV30 and TRBJ2-5; 10 bases align to TRBD1. This CDR3 has 14 amino acids. The germline V gene encodes CDR1 GTSNPN and CDR2 SVGIG (reference sequence). V lost 0 bases to trimming and J lost 6 bases; unmatched junction nucleotides: 4. CDR3 nucleotide sequence: TGTGCCTGGAGTGTGACAGGGGGCATGAAGACCCAGTACTTC. It specifies CAWSVTGGMKTQYF. Full variable domain (missing parts from reference TRBV30 and TRBJ2-5): SQTIHQWPATLVQPVGSPLSLECTVEGTSNPNLYWYRQAAGRGLQLLFYSVGIGQISSEVPQNLSASRPQDRQFILSSKKLLLSDSGFYLCAWSVTGGMKTQYFGPGTRLLVL.

The chain couples TRBV6-1 to TRBJ2-1; TRBD1 or TRBD2 may be the D gene (6 bases each). Germline CDR1 reads MNHNS; CDR2 reads SASEGT. Trimming shortened V by 2 bases and J by 4 bases, and 15 bases separated the two germline ends. The CDR3 contains 16 residues. CDR3 in DNA: TGTGCCAGCAGTGAAACGGCCCGGGGGCAGTACAATGAGCAGTTCTTC. Its translation is CASSETARGQYNEQFF.

This rearrangement joins TRBV5-5 to TRBJ2-7; D might be TRBD1 or TRBD2, each matching 5 bases. CDR1 SGHKS and CDR2 YYEKEE come from the germline V gene (reference sequence). V was trimmed by 0 bases and J by 5 bases, leaving 15 bases between them. The CDR3 length is 15 residues. The CDR3 region has the DNA TGTGCCAGCAGCTTGGCCGGGGACCCCGCGGACGAGCAGTACTTC. This sequence encodes CASSLAGDPADEQYF.

V is TRBV5-1 and J is TRBJ2-5; no definite D call. The CDR3 covers 14 residues. V gave up 1 base and J gave up 1 base, with 8 bases separating them. The germline gives CDR1 SGHRS, CDR2 YFSETQ. The CDR3, as DNA: TGCGCCAGCAGCTTGCTATGGTCCCAAGAGACCCAGTACTTC. Amino acid sequence: CASSLLWSQETQYF.

V is TRBV5-1 and J is TRBJ2-5; D gene uncertain. V was cut by 2 bases and J by 5 bases, with 10 bases left in between. This CDR3 spans 13 amino acids. CDR1 is SGHRS, CDR2 YFSETQ, per germline. CDR3 loop: CASSFQGMETQYF. CDR3 DNA sequence: TGCGCCAGCAGCTTTCAAGGGATGGAGACCCAGTACTTC. Complete variable domain (other parts from reference TRBV5-1 and TRBJ2-5): KAGVTQTPRYLIKTRGQQVTLSCSPISGHRSVSWYQQTPGQGLQFLFEYFSETQRNKGNFPGRFSGRQFSNSRSEMNVSTLELGDSALYLCASSFQGMETQYFGPGTRLLVL.

The rearrangement links TRBV5-3 to TRBJ2-7; 11 positions agree with TRBD2. TRBV5-3 is an ORF for which the function is uncertain. The CDR3 totals 15 residues. Trimming removed 4 bases from V and 3 bases from J; junction bases left unmatched: 6. The CDR3 DNA reads TGTGCCAGAAGCCTAACTAGCGGGGGCGTCTACGAGCAGTACGTC. Protein product: CARSLTSGGVYEQYV.

The CDR3 protein is CAWSVLFEAFF. CDR3 nucleotide sequence: TGTGCCTGGAGTGTACTGTTTGAAGCTTTCTTT. The rearrangement joins TRBV30 to TRBJ1-1, with D unresolved. With 0 bases removed from V and 7 bases from J, the gap between germline ends came to 6 bases. The germline CDR1 and CDR2 sequences are GTSNPN and SVGIG (reference sequence). The CDR3 has 11 residues.

The chain recombines TRBV11-2 with TRBJ2-5, with TRBD2 identical over 8 bases. The CDR3 consists of 16 residues. Germline loops: CDR1 SGHAT, CDR2 FQNNGV. Germline trimming cut 5 bases from V and 2 bases from J; bases unmatched to any gene: 10. CDR3 in DNA: TGTGCCAGCAGCCAAAGGGTAGCGGGGTTGCAAGAGACCCAGTACTTC. This codes for CASSQRVAGLQETQYF.

The rearrangement uses TRBV5-1 and TRBJ1-1, with 8 bases lining up with TRBD1. Trimming at V came to 4 bases and at J to 1 base, leaving 3 bases not matched to a gene. This CDR3 is 14 amino acids long. Looked up from germline, CDR1 is SGHRS and CDR2 is YFSETQ. The CDR3, as DNA: TGCGCCAGCAGCCCTGGGACAGGGAACACTGAAGCTTTCTTT. This translates into CASSPGTGNTEAFF.

This chain uses TRBV4-1 with TRBJ2-3; the match to TRBD1 covers 9 bases. Germline CDR1 and CDR2: MGHRA and YSYEKL. The CDR3 is made up of 15 amino acids. The V and J ends lost 4 bases and 1 base, in that order; junction bases with no gene match: 3. CDR3 nucleotides: TGCGCCAGCAGCCTTCGGGACAGGGGCACAGATACGCAGTATTTT. The encoded protein is CASSLRDRGTDTQYF.